This T cell receptor beta chain was sequenced for a study of T cell changes during pregnancy in multiple sclerosis. The V gene's germline CDR1 is LNHDA and CDR2 SQIVND (reference sequence). The V segment lost 6 bases and the J segment 7 bases; nucleotides outside the gene matches: 10. The CDR3 covers 14 residues. The repertoire was sequenced with immunoSEQ multiplex PCR; TCRdb's copy has only in-frame clones and lacks some. The repertoire holds roughly 50,000 clones, with 85% to 95% as singletons. The receptor was derived from a female donor with multiple sclerosis, enrolled in a pregnancy study. The chain has TRBV19 and TRBJ2-3, with 7 bases lining up with TRBD2. Sequences were derived from CD4+ T cells from peripheral blood mononuclear cells, sampled in the third trimester of pregnancy. The CDR3 DNA reads as TGTGCCAGTAGAACTAGCGAAAATAGCAATACGCAGTATTTT. Translating it yields CASRTSENSNTQYF. The full variable domain, in which reference TRBV19 and TRBJ2-3 provide the parts outside the CDR3, is DGGITQSPKYLFRKEGQNVTLSCEQNLNHDAMYWYRQDPGQGLRLIYYSQIVNDFQKGDIAEGYSVSREKKESFPLTVTSAQKNPTAFYLCASRTSENSNTQYFGPGTRLTVL.